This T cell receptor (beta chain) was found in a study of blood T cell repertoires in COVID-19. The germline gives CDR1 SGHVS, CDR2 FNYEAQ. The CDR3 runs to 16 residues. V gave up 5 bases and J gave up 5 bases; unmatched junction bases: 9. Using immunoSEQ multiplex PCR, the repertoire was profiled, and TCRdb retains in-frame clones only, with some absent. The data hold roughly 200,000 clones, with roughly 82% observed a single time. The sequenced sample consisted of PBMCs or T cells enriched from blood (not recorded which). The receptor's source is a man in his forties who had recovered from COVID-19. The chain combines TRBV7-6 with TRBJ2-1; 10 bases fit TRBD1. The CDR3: CASSPAGTGEDNEQFF. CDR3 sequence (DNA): TGTGCCAGCAGCCCCGCTGGGACAGGGGAGGACAATGAGCAGTTCTTC.